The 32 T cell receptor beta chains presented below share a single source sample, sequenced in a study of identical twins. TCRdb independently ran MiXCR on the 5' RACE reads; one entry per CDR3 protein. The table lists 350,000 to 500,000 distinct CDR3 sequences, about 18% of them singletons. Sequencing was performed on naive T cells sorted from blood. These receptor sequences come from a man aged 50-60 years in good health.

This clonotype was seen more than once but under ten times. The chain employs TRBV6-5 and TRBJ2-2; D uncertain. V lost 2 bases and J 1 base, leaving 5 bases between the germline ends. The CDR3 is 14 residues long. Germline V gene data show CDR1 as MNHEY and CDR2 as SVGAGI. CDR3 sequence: CASSYVVNTGELFF. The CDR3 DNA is TGTGCCAGCAGTTACGTGGTGAACACCGGGGAGCTGTTTTTT.

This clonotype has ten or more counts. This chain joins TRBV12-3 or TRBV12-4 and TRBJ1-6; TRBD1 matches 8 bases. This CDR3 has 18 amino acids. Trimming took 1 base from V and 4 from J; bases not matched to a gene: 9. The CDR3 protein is CASSLGTGNGLYNSPLHF. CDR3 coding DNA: TGTGCCAGCAGTTTAGGGACAGGGAATGGGCTTTATAATTCACCCCTCCACTTT.

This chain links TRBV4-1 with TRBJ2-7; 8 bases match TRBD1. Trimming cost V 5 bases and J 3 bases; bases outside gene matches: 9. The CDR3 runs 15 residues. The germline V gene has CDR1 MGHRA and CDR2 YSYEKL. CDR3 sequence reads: CASSNMARGRYEQYF. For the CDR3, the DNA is TGCGCCAGCAGCAACATGGCCAGGGGGCGCTACGAGCAGTACTTC.

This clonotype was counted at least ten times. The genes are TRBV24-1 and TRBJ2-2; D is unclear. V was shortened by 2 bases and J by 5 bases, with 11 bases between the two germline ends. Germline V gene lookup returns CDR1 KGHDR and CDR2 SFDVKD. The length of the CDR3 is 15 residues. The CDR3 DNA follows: TGTGCCACCAGTGATTCCCAACAGATTACCGGGGAGCTGTTTTTT. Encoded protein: CATSDSQQITGELFF.

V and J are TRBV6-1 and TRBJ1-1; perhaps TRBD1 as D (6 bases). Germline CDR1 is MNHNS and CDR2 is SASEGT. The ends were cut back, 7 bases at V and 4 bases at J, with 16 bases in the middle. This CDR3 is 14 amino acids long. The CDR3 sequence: CASTKAGGATEAFF. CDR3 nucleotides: TGTGCCAGCACCAAGGCCGGGGGGGCCACTGAAGCTTTCTTT.

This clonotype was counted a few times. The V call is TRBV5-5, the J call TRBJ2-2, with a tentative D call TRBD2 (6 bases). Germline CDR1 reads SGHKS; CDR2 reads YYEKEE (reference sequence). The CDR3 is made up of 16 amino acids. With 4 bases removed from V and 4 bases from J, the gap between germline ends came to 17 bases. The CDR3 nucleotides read TGTGCCAGCAGCGCCCCCGGGAGTCTGGGCACCGGGGAGCTGTTTTTT. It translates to CASSAPGSLGTGELFF.

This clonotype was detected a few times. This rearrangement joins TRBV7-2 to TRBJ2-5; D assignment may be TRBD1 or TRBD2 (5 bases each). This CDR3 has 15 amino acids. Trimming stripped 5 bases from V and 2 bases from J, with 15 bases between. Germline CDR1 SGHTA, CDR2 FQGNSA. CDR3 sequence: CASSLSWGRQETQYF. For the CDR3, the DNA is TGTGCCAGCAGCCTCAGCTGGGGGAGACAAGAGACCCAGTACTTC.

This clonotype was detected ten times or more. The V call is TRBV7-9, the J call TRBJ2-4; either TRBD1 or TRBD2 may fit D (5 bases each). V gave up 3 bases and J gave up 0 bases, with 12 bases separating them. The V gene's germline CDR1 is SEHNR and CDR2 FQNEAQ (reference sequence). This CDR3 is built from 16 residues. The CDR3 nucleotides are TGTGCCAGCAGCTTGGGAATGGGGGAAGCCAAAAACATTCAGTACTTC. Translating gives CASSLGMGEAKNIQYF.

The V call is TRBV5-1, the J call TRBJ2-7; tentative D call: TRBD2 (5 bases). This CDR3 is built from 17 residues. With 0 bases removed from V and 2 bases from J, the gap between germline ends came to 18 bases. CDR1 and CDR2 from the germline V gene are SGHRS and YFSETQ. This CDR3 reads CASSLVASHRLTYEQYF. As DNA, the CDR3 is TGCGCCAGCAGCTTGGTAGCTAGCCACCGGCTAACCTACGAGCAGTACTTC.

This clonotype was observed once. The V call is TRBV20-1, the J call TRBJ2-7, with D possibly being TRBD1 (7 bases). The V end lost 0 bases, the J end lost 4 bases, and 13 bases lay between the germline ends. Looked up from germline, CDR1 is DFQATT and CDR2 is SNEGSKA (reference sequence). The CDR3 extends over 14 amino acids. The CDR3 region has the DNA TGCAGTGCTAGAGATAGTCCAGGGGGGTACGAGCAGTACTTC. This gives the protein CSARDSPGGYEQYF.

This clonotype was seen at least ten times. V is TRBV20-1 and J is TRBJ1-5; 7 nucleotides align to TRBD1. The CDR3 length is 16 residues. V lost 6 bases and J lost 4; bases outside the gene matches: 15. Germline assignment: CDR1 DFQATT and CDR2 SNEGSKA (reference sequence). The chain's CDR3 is CSARSDRQGINQPQHF. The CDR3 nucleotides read TGCAGTGCGAGGTCCGACAGACAGGGTATTAATCAGCCCCAGCATTTT.

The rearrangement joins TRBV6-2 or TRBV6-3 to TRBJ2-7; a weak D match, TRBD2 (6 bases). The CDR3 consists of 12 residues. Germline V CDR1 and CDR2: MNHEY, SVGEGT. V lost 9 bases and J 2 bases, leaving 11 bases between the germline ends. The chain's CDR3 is CAREAGPYEQYF. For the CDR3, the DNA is TGTGCCAGGGAGGCGGGACCCTACGAGCAGTACTTC.

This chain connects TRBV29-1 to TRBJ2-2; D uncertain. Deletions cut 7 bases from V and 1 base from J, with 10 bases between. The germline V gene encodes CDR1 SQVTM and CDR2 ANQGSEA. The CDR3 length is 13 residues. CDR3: CSARAGNTGELFF. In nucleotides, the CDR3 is TGCAGCGCTCGGGCAGGGAACACCGGGGAGCTGTTTTTT.

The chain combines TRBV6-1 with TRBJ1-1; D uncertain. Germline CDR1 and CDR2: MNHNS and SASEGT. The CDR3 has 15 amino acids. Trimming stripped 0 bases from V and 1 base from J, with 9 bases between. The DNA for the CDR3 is TGTGCCAGCAGTGAAGCCCCTCAGCCGAACACTGAAGCTTTCTTT. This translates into CASSEAPQPNTEAFF.

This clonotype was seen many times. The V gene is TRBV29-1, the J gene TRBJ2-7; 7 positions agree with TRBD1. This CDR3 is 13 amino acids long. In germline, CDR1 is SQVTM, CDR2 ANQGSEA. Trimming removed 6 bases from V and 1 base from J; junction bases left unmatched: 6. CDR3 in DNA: TGCAGCGTGAGGGGGCAGAGGTCCTACGAGCAGTACTTC. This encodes CSVRGQRSYEQYF.

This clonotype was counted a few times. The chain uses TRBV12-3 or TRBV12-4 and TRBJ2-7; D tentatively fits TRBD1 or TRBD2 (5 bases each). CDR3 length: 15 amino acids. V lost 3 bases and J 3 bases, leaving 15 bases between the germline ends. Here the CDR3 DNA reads TGTGCCAGCAGTTTTTTAGGGGACGCAGACTACGAGCAGTACTTC. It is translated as CASSFLGDADYEQYF.

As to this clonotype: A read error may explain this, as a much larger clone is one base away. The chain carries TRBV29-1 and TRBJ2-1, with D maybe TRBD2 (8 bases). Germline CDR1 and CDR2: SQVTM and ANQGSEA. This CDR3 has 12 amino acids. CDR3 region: CSGSGTVYEQFF. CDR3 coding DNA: TGCAGTGGTAGCGGGACAGTCTATGAGCAGTTCTTC.

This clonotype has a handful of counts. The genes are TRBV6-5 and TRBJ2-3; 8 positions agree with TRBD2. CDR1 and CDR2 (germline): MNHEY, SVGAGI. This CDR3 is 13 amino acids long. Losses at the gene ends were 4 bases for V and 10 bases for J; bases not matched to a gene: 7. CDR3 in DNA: TGTGCCAGCAGTTTAACAGCGGGAGCTCCGCAGTATTTT. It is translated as CASSLTAGAPQYF.

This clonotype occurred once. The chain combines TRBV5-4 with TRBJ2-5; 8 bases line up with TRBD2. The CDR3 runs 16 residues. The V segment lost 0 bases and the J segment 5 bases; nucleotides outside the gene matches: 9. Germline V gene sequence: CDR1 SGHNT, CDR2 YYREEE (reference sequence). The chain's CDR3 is CASSLAGGGRGETQYF. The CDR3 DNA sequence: TGTGCCAGCAGCTTGGCCGGGGGGGGCCGGGGGGAGACCCAGTACTTC.

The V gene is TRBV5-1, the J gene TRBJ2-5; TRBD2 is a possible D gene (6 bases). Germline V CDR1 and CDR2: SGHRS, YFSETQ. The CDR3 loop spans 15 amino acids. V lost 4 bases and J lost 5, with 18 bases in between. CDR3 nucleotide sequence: TGCGCCAGCAGCCAACCGACTAGGTTTGATGAGACCCAGTACTTC. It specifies CASSQPTRFDETQYF.

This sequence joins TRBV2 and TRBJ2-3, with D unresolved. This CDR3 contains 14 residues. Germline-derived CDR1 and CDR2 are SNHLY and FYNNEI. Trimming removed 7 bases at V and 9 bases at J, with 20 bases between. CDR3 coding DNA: TGTGCCAGCAATCTGGGCCTAGTTCGGAAAACGCAGTATTTT. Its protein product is CASNLGLVRKTQYF.

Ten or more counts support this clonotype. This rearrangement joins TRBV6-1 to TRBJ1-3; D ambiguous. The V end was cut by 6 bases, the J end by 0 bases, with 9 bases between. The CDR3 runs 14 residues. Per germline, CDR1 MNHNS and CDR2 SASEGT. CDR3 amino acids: CASRPEYSGNTIYF. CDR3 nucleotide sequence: TGTGCCAGCAGACCAGAGTACTCTGGAAACACCATATATTTT.

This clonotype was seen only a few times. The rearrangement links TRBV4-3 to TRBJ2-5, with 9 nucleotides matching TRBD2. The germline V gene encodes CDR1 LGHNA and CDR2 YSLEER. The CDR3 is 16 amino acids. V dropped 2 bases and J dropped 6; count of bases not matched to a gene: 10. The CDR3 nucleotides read TGCGCCAGCAGCCAACCTAGGTTAGGACTAGCGAAGACCCAGTACTTC. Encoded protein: CASSQPRLGLAKTQYF.

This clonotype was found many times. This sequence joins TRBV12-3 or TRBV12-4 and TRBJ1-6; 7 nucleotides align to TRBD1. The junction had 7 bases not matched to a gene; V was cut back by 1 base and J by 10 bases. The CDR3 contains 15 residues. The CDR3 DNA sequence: TGTGCCAGCAGTTTAGGGGGAGGGGGCGACTCACCCCTCCACTTT. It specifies CASSLGGGGDSPLHF.

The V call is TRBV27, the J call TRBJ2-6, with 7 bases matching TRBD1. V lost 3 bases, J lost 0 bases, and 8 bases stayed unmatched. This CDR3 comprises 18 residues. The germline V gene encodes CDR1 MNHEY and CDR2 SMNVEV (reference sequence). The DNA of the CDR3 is TGTGCCAGCAGTTTGATAGGGGGCCTTGACTCTGGGGCCAACGTCCTGACTTTC. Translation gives CASSLIGGLDSGANVLTF.

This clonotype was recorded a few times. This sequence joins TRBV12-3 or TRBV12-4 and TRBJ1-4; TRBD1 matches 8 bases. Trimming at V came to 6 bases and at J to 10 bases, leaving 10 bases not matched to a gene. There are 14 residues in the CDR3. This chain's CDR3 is CASRQQGDRGKLFF. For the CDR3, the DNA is TGTGCCAGCAGACAACAGGGGGATAGAGGAAAACTGTTTTTT.

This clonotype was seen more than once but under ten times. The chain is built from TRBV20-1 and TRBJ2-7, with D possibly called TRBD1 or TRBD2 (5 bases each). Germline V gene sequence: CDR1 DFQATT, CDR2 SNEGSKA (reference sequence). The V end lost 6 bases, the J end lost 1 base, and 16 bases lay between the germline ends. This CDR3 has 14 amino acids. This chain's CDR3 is CSAGRVRASYEQYF. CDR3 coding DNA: TGCAGTGCCGGGCGGGTCAGGGCGTCCTACGAGCAGTACTTC.

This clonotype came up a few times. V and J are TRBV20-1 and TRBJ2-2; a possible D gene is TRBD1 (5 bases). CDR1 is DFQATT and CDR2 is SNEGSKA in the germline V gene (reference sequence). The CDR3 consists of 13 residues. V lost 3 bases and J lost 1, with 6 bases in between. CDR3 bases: TGCAGTGCTAGTCAGGGGAACACCGGGGAGCTGTTTTTT. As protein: CSASQGNTGELFF.

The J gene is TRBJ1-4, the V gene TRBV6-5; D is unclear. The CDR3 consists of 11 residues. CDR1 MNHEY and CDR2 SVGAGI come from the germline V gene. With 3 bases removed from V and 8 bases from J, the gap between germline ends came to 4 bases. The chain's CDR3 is CASSYTEKLFF. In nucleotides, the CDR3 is TGTGCCAGCAGTTATACGGAAAAACTGTTTTTT.

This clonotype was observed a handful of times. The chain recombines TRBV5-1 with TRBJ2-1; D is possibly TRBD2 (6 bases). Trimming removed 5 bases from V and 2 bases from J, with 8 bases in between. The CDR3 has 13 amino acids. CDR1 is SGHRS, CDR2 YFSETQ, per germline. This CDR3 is CASRSSAYNEQFF. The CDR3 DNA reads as TGCGCCAGCAGGTCTAGCGCCTACAATGAGCAGTTCTTC.

As DNA, the CDR3 is TGTGCCAGCTCAAATCGACAGGGGGCAACAGATACGCAGTATTTT. It is translated as CASSNRQGATDTQYF. The rearrangement uses TRBV18 and TRBJ2-3, with 10 bases that match TRBD1. This CDR3 is 15 amino acids long. The junction had 5 bases not matched to a gene; V was cut back by 5 bases and J by 3 bases. Germline loops: CDR1 KGHSH, CDR2 LQKENI.

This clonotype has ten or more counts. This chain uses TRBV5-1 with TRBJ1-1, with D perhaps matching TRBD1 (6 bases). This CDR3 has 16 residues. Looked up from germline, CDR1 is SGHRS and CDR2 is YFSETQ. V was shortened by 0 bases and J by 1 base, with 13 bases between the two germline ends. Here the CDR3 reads CASSLVRRTENTEAFF. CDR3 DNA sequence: TGCGCCAGCAGCTTGGTCCGACGGACAGAGAACACTGAAGCTTTCTTT.